The source of this T cell receptor beta chain is a study of blood T cell repertoires in COVID-19 (dated by TCRdb to 2019 to 2021). About the full investigation: For ImmuneRACE Cohort 3, a participant was defined as recovered based on two consecutive negative NP/OP PCR tests, clearance by a healthcare professional, or resolution of symptoms. Samples from collaborators originated in the United States, Italy and Spain and spanned both the acute and convalescent phases of COVID-19. The material from the prospective study consisted of cDNA or gDNA derived from T cells, B-cell-depleted T cells, or PBMCs. Subjects who had been exposed to COVID-19, were actively infected with it, or had recovered from it provided the deeply sampled blood TCRbeta repertoires that made up the dataset. The repertoires were released in a freely available public database intended as a resource for research on the immune response to SARS-CoV-2. Samples came from the ongoing ImmuneRACE study (first 160 participants) plus 1,254 subjects from 6 global collaborators. A de-identified subject ID, COVID-19 status, age in years and sex were almost always included in the sample metadata. HLA class I and class II types, where available, came from metadata supplied by the sample provider rather than from assay-based typing.

TCRbeta CDR3 regions were amplified from genomic DNA using the immunoSEQ Assay, a bias-controlled multiplex PCR. As for the original processing: The number of nucleated cells in each sample was estimated from the amplification of reference gene primers within the assay. Sequence reads were collapsed and filtered to measure the absolute abundance of every unique TCRbeta CDR3 rearrangement. For each sample, productive Simpson clonality was calculated as the square root of Simpson's diversity index across productive rearrangements. TCRdb provides this immuneACCESS table in a form limited to in-frame rearrangements. Some clones are lacking; in checked studies, under half of them reflect an unresolved V gene, and why the rest are absent is not known. The V and J calls and clone size were taken over from that table, and D and trimming were inferred from the DNA. In all, the sample holds 150,000 to 200,000 clones, and more than 85% of those were seen once. The ten biggest clones cover around 24% of the sample.

What the research found in general, with its limitations: How much clinical and demographic metadata was included differed by source and by participant, and the metadata was provided uncurated.

Concerning this clone: The specificity of this receptor is unknown. It has no much larger one-base neighbor in the sample; base qualities were not kept.

The CDR1 and CDR2 encoded by the germline V gene (reference sequence) are LGHDT and YNNKEL. The CDR3 covers 12 residues, taking in both the cysteine and the phenylalanine. Of the read, only the CDR3 DNA is kept; its 36 bases are in frame from base 1. V lost 2 bases and J lost 8 bases; the stretch between them is 9 bases long. Participants in the prospective study were enrolled through a virtual design, were aged about 18 to 100 years, and lived in 24 United States geographic areas. To assign participants to cohorts, the prospective study relied on clinical history that participants themselves reported in a screening survey and a study questionnaire. Each participant in the prospective study had whole blood, serum and a nasopharyngeal or oropharyngeal swab collected by mobile phlebotomists. Additional blood draws and questionnaires over an approximately 2-month period could optionally be provided by prospective study participants. Prospective study blood samples were shipped either frozen or at room temperature before DNA extraction.

Sequenced sample: PBMCs or T cells enriched from blood (not recorded which). The rearranged chain carries TRBV3-1 (or the pseudogene TRBV3-2) and TRBJ1-2; the D gene is perhaps TRBD1, on 5 matching bases. The receptor was isolated from a middle-aged woman in a cohort exposed to, infected with or recovered from COVID-19 (not recorded which). The sequenced DNA is TGTGCCAGCAGCCAATCCCAGGGCGGCTACACCTTC. Translated, this gives CASSQSQGGYTF.